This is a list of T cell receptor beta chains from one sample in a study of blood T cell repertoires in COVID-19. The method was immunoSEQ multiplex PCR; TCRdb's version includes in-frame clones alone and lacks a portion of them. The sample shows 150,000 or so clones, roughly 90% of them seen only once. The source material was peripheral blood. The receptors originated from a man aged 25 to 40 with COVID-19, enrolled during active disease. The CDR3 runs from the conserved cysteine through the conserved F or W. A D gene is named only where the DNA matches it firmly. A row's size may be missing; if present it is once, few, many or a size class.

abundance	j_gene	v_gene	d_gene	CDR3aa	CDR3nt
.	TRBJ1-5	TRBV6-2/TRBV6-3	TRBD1	CASSTTGGVYSNQPQHF	TGTGCCAGCAGTACGACAGGGGGAGTTTATAGCAATCAGCCCCAGCATTTT
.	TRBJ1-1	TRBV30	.	CAWSSGPGDTEAFF	TGTGCCTGGAGTTCAGGGCCGGGGGACACTGAAGCTTTCTTT
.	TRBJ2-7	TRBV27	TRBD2	CASSLLAGGGIYEQYF	TGTGCCAGCAGTTTACTAGCGGGAGGCGGGATCTACGAGCAGTACTTC
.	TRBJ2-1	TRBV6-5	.	CASRDLSGSQFF	TGTGCCAGCAGGGATCTTAGCGGTTCTCAGTTCTTC
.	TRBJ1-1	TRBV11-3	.	CASSARVNTEAFF	TGTGCCAGCAGCGCCAGGGTGAACACTGAAGCTTTCTTT
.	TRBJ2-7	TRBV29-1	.	CSVAQGLRFYEQYF	TGCAGCGTTGCTCAGGGACTCCGTTTCTACGAGCAGTACTTC
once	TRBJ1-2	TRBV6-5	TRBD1	CASSRQGWGYTF	TGTGCCAGCAGTAGACAGGGATGGGGCTACACCTTC
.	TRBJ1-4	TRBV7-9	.	CASSFQGTNEKLFF	TGTGCCAGCAGCTTCCAGGGGACTAATGAAAAACTGTTTTTT
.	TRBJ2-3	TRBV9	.	CASSVGLYLTDTQYF	TGTGCCAGCAGCGTAGGTCTCTACCTCACAGATACGCAGTATTTT
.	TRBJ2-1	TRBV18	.	CASSPPGLGQATARSYNEQFF	TGTGCCAGCTCACCACCCGGCTTGGGCCAGGCCACGGCGCGCTCCTACAATGAGCAGTTCTTC
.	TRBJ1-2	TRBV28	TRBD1	CASRPGQAYGYTF	TGTGCCAGCAGACCGGGACAGGCTTATGGCTACACCTTC
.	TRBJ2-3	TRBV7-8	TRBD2	CASRIAGPTDTQYF	TGTGCCAGCAGGATAGCGGGCCCCACAGATACGCAGTATTTT
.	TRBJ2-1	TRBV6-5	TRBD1	CASSFVTGAGNEQFF	TGTGCCAGCAGTTTCGTGACAGGGGCGGGAAATGAGCAGTTCTTC
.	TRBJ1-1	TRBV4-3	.	CASSQDRAGETEAFF	TGCGCCAGCAGCCAAGATCGGGCGGGGGAAACTGAAGCTTTCTTT
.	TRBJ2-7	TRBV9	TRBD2	CASSPRDRPGTSGYEQYF	TGTGCCAGCAGCCCCCGGGACAGACCCGGGACTAGCGGTTACGAGCAGTACTTC
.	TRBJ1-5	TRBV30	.	CAWSVPGSISNQPQHF	TGTGCCTGGAGTGTACCAGGGTCAATTAGCAATCAGCCCCAGCATTTT
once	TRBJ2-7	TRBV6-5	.	CASTLYRADYEQYF	TGTGCCAGCACGCTTTACAGAGCAGATTACGAGCAGTACTTC
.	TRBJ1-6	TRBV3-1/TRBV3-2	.	CASSPRARARDNSPLHF	TGTGCCAGCAGCCCCCGGGCACGGGCGAGGGATAATTCACCCCTCCACTTT
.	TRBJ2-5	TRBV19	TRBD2	CASSPRLAGGRETQYF	TGTGCCAGTAGTCCTCGACTAGCGGGAGGTCGAGAGACCCAGTACTTC
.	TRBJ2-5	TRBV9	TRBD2	CASSVEVASGSLGTQYF	TGTGCCAGCAGCGTAGAGGTGGCTAGCGGGAGCTTAGGGACCCAGTACTTC
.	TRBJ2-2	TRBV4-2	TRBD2	CASSSKASGRFGELFF	TGTGCCAGCAGCTCAAAGGCTAGCGGGAGGTTCGGGGAGCTGTTTTTT